This T cell receptor (beta chain) was recorded in a study of T cells in Graves' hyperthyroidism and ophthalmopathy. Notes on this clonotype: Antigen unknown.

Every diagnosis used clinical symptoms, serum thyroxine and TRAb, thyroid ultrasound and orbital computed tomography. PBMCs were sourced from less than 13 ml fresh peripheral blood. The CDR3 is 14 residues long. The ends lost 4 bases at V and 4 bases at J; junction bases unmatched: 4. Per germline, CDR1 SGHTA and CDR2 FQGNSA. Findings and caveats of the study: The model anticipated ophthalmopathy a median around 6 months pre-onset.

Amplification of TCR beta CDR3 regions was performed using RNA transcripts as template. First-round RT-PCR of the TCR CDR3 relied on the HTBI primer set. TCRdb recomputed calls from the multiplex PCR reads with MiXCR, one row per CDR3 protein. This sample yields roughly 550,000 distinct CDR3 sequences, of which about 16% are seen a single time; approximately 30% belongs to the top ten. Sequencing used blood. The V gene is TRBV7-2, the J gene TRBJ1-1; 9 bases align to TRBD1. The TCR was taken from a woman in her twenties or thirties with Graves' ophthalmopathy. Here the CDR3 reads CASSWGTGSTEAFF. The DNA for the CDR3 is TGTGCCAGCAGCTGGGGGACAGGGAGCACTGAAGCTTTCTTT.